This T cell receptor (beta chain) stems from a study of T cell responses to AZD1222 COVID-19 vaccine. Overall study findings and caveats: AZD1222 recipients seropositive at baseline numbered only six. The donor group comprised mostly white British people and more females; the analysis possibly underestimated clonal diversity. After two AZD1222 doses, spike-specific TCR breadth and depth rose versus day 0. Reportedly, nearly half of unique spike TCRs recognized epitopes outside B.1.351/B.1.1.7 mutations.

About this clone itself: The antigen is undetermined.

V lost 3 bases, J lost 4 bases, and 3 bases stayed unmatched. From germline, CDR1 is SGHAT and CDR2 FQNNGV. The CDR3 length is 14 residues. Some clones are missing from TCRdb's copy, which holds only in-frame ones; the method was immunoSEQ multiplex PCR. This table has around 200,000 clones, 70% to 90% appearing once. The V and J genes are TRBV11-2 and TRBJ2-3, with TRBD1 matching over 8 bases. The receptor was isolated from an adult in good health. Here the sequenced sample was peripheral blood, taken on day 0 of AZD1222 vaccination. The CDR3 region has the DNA TGTGCCAGCAGCTTCGACAGGGGTGCAGATACGCAGTATTTT. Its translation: CASSFDRGADTQYF.